The 20 T cell receptor beta chains listed next were all sequenced from one sample in a study of blood T cell repertoires in COVID-19 (dated by TCRdb to 2018 to 2020). The library was prepared using the immunoSEQ multiplex PCR assay. TCRdb mirrors the immuneACCESS table, restricted to in-frame sequences. Some clones are absent from its copies; in checked studies, under half trace to an unresolved V gene, and the reason for the others is unknown. This sample has 200,000 to 250,000 clones in its table, and 80% to 90% of those were observed once. 2.2% of the sample comes from the top ten. The sequenced material came from peripheral blood. The receptor set was obtained from a woman in her forties or fifties with acute or convalescent COVID-19.

The genes are TRBV5-1 and TRBJ2-1; 11 bases fit TRBD2. CDR1 SGHRS and CDR2 YFSETQ come from the germline V gene. This CDR3 spans 15 amino acids. J was trimmed by 6 bases and V by 2 bases; bases with no gene match: 4. In nucleotides, the CDR3 is TGCGCCAGCAGCTTTAGCGGGAGGGCCGGCAATGAGCAGTTCTTC. Translated: CASSFSGRAGNEQFF.

This clone showed up just once. The J gene is TRBJ1-2, the V gene TRBV9; no clear D. Trimming removed 1 base from V and 4 bases from J, with 11 bases in between. Germline lookup yields CDR1 SGDLS and CDR2 YYNGEE. The CDR3 extends over 14 amino acids. CDR3 sequence (DNA): TGTGCCAGCAGCGTACGGTCCGAACCCTATGGCTACACCTTC. Its translation: CASSVRSEPYGYTF.

This clone appeared a single time. The chain's CDR3 is CASSTSLGANTEAFF. CDR3 nucleotide sequence: TGTGCCAGCAGCACCTCCCTCGGAGCGAACACTGAAGCTTTCTTT. The J gene is TRBJ1-1, the V gene TRBV6-6; D is unresolved. CDR1 and CDR2 from the germline V gene are MNHNY and SVGAGI (reference sequence). Trimming left V 6 bases short and J 1 base short, with 15 bases between. The CDR3 totals 15 residues.

V and J are TRBV13 and TRBJ2-7; TRBD1 matches 9 bases. The germline V gene has CDR1 PRHDT and CDR2 FYEKMQ (reference sequence). The CDR3 loop spans 15 amino acids. V lost 3 bases to trimming and J lost 4 bases; unmatched junction nucleotides: 7. The CDR3 reads CASSFIGQGYYEQYF. The CDR3, as DNA: TGTGCCAGCAGCTTTATAGGACAGGGGTATTACGAGCAGTACTTC.

This chain links TRBV5-1 with TRBJ2-3, with 7 bases that match TRBD1. The CDR3 runs 14 residues. Germline V CDR1 and CDR2: SGHRS, YFSETQ. V was pared by 3 bases and J by 2 bases, with 3 bases of the junction left unmatched. The CDR3 here is CASSSGTATDTQYF. CDR3 bases: TGCGCCAGCAGCTCGGGGACAGCCACAGATACGCAGTATTTT.

There are a few counts of this clone. The V gene is TRBV10-1, the J gene TRBJ1-2; no clear D gene. The CDR3 loop spans 12 amino acids. Deletions cut 6 bases from V and 4 bases from J, with 9 bases between. Germline-derived CDR1 and CDR2 are WNHNN and SYGVQD (reference sequence). The CDR3 spells CASREGSYGYTF. The CDR3 DNA is TGCGCCAGCAGGGAGGGCAGCTATGGCTACACCTTC.

V and J are TRBV12-5 and TRBJ2-5; D might be TRBD1 (7 bases). Germline V CDR1 and CDR2: LGHNT, FRNRAP. V lost 10 bases, J lost 5 bases, and 17 bases lay in between. This CDR3 comprises 13 residues. The CDR3 DNA reads as TGTGCTACCACAGGGGAGGCTATGGAGACCCAGTACTTC. The encoded protein is CATTGEAMETQYF.

This clone was seen more than once but under ten times. The J gene is TRBJ1-2, the V gene TRBV5-6; D is unresolved. The V end was cut by 4 bases, the J end by 4 bases, with 17 bases between. CDR1 and CDR2 (germline): SGHDT, YYEEEE. The CDR3 extends over 15 amino acids. DNA for the CDR3: TGTGCCAGCAGCCCGACCCCAGGCGGGGTCTATGGCTACACCTTC. It codes for CASSPTPGGVYGYTF.

The sample holds a few counts of this clone. This sequence joins TRBV11-3 and TRBJ2-2; D may be TRBD2 (6 bases). The CDR3 sequence is 16 residues long. The germline gives CDR1 SGHNT, CDR2 YENEEA. The germline V and J ends were trimmed by 0 bases and 1 base, with 9 bases remaining between them. The CDR3 loop reads CASSLESAGNTGELFF. CDR3 nucleotides: TGTGCCAGCAGCTTAGAGTCAGCGGGGAACACCGGGGAGCTGTTTTTT.

This clone appeared once. The J gene is TRBJ2-4, the V gene TRBV5-1; 9 bases map to TRBD1. V dropped 0 bases and J dropped 8; count of bases not matched to a gene: 12. Germline CDR1 reads SGHRS; CDR2 reads YFSETQ. This CDR3 spans 17 amino acids. This CDR3 reads CASSLVGTGLVRDIQYF. CDR3 in DNA: TGCGCCAGCAGCTTGGTAGGGACAGGGCTAGTTAGGGACATTCAGTACTTC.

The rearrangement links TRBV7-2 to TRBJ1-6; TRBD1 matches at 7 bases. CDR1 SGHTA and CDR2 FQGNSA come from the germline V gene. Trimming at V came to 1 base and at J to 10 bases, leaving 7 bases not matched to a gene. The CDR3 spans 15 residues. The chain's CDR3 is CASSLVAGGGSPLHF. CDR3 nucleotide sequence: TGTGCCAGCAGCTTAGTGGCAGGGGGAGGATCACCCCTCCACTTT. Complete variable domain (other parts from reference TRBV7-2 and TRBJ1-6): GAGVSQSPSNKVTEKGKDVELRCDPISGHTALYWYRQSLGQGLEFLIYFQGNSAPDKSGLPSDRFSAERTGGSVSTLTIQRTQQEDSAVYLCASSLVAGGGSPLHFGNGTRLTVT.

V is TRBV6-2 or TRBV6-3 and J is TRBJ1-6, with 7 bases fitting TRBD1. The CDR3 contains 16 residues. Germline CDR1 and CDR2: MNHEY and SVGEGT. Unmatched junction bases numbered 6, after V lost 5 bases and J lost 2 bases. The CDR3 loop reads CASSTTTGTYNSPLHF. DNA of the CDR3: TGTGCCAGCAGTACAACGACAGGGACCTATAATTCACCCCTCCACTTT.

This clone was detected only a few times. The rearrangement joins TRBV6-1 to TRBJ2-5, with no clear D. The CDR3 is 14 amino acids. Germline V gene sequence: CDR1 MNHNS, CDR2 SASEGT. The V end lost 2 bases, the J end lost 5 bases, and 12 bases lay between the germline ends. The CDR3 is CASSESGLRETQYF. The CDR3 DNA follows: TGTGCCAGCAGTGAATCCGGTTTACGGGAGACCCAGTACTTC.

This chain links TRBV7-9 with TRBJ1-4; D possibly corresponds to TRBD1 (6 bases). Germline-derived CDR1 and CDR2 are SEHNR and FQNEAQ (reference sequence). The length of the CDR3 is 14 residues. The germline V and J ends were trimmed by 4 bases and 8 bases, with 14 bases remaining between them. The CDR3, as DNA: TGTGCCAGCAGCTCACAGTACAGGGACGAAAAACTGTTTTTT. It encodes CASSSQYRDEKLFF.

The chain recombines TRBV2 with TRBJ2-7; weak D call: TRBD2 (5 bases). This CDR3 has 12 amino acids. CDR1 SNHLY and CDR2 FYNNEI come from the germline V gene. V dropped 8 bases and J dropped 6 bases, with 14 bases sitting between them. CDR3 in DNA: TGTGCCAGCGGACGGGATCGGGGCGAGCAGTACTTC. Protein product: CASGRDRGEQYF. Full variable domain (remainder filled in from reference TRBV2 and TRBJ2-7): EPEVTQTPSHQVTQMGQEVILRCVPISNHLYFYWYRQILGQKVEFLVSFYNNEISEKSEIFDDQFSVERPDGSNFTLKIRSTKLEDSAMYFCASGRDRGEQYFGPGTRLTVT.

There are a few counts of this clone. The chain is built from TRBV9 and TRBJ2-7; 11 nucleotides line up with TRBD2. From germline, CDR1 is SGDLS and CDR2 YYNGEE. The V gene end was trimmed by 4 bases and the J gene end by 6 bases; junction bases not matched to a gene: 6. The CDR3 loop spans 14 amino acids. The CDR3 DNA sequence: TGTGCCAGCAGCCGAACCGGGACTAGCGGCGAGCAGTACTTC. Protein sequence: CASSRTGTSGEQYF.

The rearrangement links TRBV4-1 to TRBJ2-3; 7 bases align to TRBD2. This CDR3 contains 16 residues. The germline V gene has CDR1 MGHRA and CDR2 YSYEKL. V shed 4 bases, J shed 1 base, and the junction held 8 bases outside the gene matches. The CDR3 DNA reads TGCGCCAGCAGCCCCCTTCTGGCGGGGGGCACAGATACGCAGTATTTT. Its translation is CASSPLLAGGTDTQYF.

CDR3 sequence reads: CASRTGQANYGYTF. CDR3 DNA sequence: TGTGCCAGCAGAACAGGACAGGCGAACTATGGCTACACCTTC. The chain carries TRBV5-4 and TRBJ1-2, with TRBD1 identical over 7 bases. The junction had 6 bases not matched to a gene; V was cut back by 5 bases and J by 2 bases. This CDR3 is 14 amino acids long. Per the germline V gene, CDR1 is SGHNT and CDR2 is YYREEE (reference sequence).

The rearrangement links TRBV27 to TRBJ1-1, with 7 bases aligning to TRBD1. Unmatched junction bases numbered 14, after V lost 6 bases and J lost 10 bases. The CDR3 extends over 14 amino acids. From germline, CDR1 is MNHEY and CDR2 SMNVEV (reference sequence). The CDR3 DNA reads TGTGCCAGCAGCGATCGGACAGGCTGGGGTAGAGCTTTCTTT. Translation: CASSDRTGWGRAFF.

J is TRBJ2-1 and V is TRBV6-1; 11 nucleotides match TRBD2. This CDR3 has 16 residues. Per germline, CDR1 MNHNS and CDR2 SASEGT. Trimming cost V 3 bases and J 4 bases; bases outside gene matches: 5. CDR3 in amino acids: CASSEGTSGTYNEQFF. The CDR3 nucleotides are TGTGCCAGCAGTGAGGGGACTAGCGGAACTTACAATGAGCAGTTCTTC.